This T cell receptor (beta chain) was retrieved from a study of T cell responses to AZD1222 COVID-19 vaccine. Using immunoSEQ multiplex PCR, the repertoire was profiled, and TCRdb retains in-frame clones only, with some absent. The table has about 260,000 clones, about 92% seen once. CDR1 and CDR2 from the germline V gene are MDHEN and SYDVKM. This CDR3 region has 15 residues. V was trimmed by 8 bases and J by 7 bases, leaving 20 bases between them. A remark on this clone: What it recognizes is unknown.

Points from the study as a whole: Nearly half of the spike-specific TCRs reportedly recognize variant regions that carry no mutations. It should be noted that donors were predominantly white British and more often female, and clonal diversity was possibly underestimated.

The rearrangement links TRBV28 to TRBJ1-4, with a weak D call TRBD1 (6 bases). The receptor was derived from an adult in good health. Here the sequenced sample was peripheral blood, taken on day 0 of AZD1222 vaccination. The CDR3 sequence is CASRHLDRKSEKLFF. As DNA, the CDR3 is TGTGCCAGCCGCCACCTAGACAGGAAGAGTGAAAAACTGTTTTTT.